The present T cell receptor (beta chain) was sequenced within a study of shared clonotypes between healthy human individuals (dated by TCRdb to about 2020). Describing the broader study: Three men and a couple of women, aged 18 to 49 years, made up the cohort. Blood TCR repertoires of five healthy adults were deeply sequenced to estimate repertoire size and the extent of clonotype sharing between individuals. To increase sequencing depth and limit assay-specific biases, TCR repertoire library preparation and sequencing were carried out by different laboratories using diverse techniques. Per donor, leukapheresis produced somewhere between about 0.85 and 9.5 billion PBMCs.

TCR CDR3 regions were amplified from genomic DNA by multiplex PCR using the deep immunoSEQ assay. Extracted genomic DNA from each cell subset was distributed evenly across all wells of several immunoSEQ 96-well plates, and each plate was treated as a replicate. For unsorted PBMC, 300 ng genomic DNA, equal to approximately 30,000 T cell genomes, was loaded into each replicate PCR. Unsorted PBMC genomic DNA was sequenced across ten immunoSEQ deep assay plates. The purified libraries were quantified using a Qubit 3.0 fluorometer, sized with a Bioanalyzer 2100, and then quantified again using the KAPA Library Quantification kit. Every immunoSEQ 96-well plate was sequenced on a dedicated single-read 150-cycle Illumina NextSeq 550 flow cell. The authors processed their data as follows. Because only junctional sequences without quality scores were contained in the immunoSEQ output, filtering matching that applied to full-length reads could not be performed. To assign V/J genes and CDR3, sequences were annotated using PyIR, a Python wrapper for IgBLAST v1.9, with IMGT germline references. Reads were removed for weak V/J assignments (E-value above 1e-6), missing CDR3, stop codons, out-of-frame junctions, or ambiguous translated residues. V3J clonotypes were defined as sequences sharing an identical inferred V gene, J gene, and CDR3 amino acid sequence. Percentage overlap between repertoires was calculated by dividing the number of shared unique clonotypes by the size of the smaller repertoire. Repertoire richness was assessed with RTK rarefaction, the Chao1 estimator, and Recon v2.1 estimates of unobserved clonotypes. TCRdb re-hosts the immuneACCESS table, in-frame sequences only. Its copies lack some clones; in the studies checked, an unresolved V gene accounts for under half of them, and the cause for the rest is not known. V and J calls and clone size follow that table, whereas D and trimming were derived from the DNA. In this sample the table shows around 430,000 clones, roughly three quarters of which occur a single time. The ten largest clones represent roughly an eighth of the sample.

Here is what the overall study found, with its caveats: Pairwise subsampling led to the expectation that sequencing depth would affect the degree of clonotype sharing among donors. The genetic and exposure-history diversity represented was limited by the small number of donors. Sampling was restricted to blood, and TCR repertoires in tissue are likely to differ from TCR repertoires in blood.

As for this clone: There is no known antigen for this receptor. The sample holds no much larger clone one base away, and base qualities are not on file.

The donors were healthy, HIV-negative adults with no recently reported acute infections or vaccinations. Every donor was a Caucasian adult living in Nashville, Tennessee, USA. For unsorted samples, some 100 million PBMCs were counted, and genomic DNA was extracted using the QIAamp DNA Blood Mini kit. After blood collection by leukapheresis, PBMCs were isolated using Ficoll-Histopaque density gradient centrifugation and then cryopreserved in the vapor phase of liquid nitrogen. The CDR3 measures 14 amino acids from cysteine to phenylalanine. Only the CDR3 part of the read is kept: 42 bases, read in frame from the first base. The germline V and J ends show losses of 6 bases and 8 bases respectively, and no gene match explains 10 bases of the junction. Sequences LNHDA (CDR1) and SQIVND (CDR2) are obtained from the germline V gene (reference sequence).

The sequence derives from a woman aged 40-49 years in good health. Some clones in this sample may be carry-over from other donors' samples. The sequencing input was PBMCs. In this chain, TRBV19 is recombined with TRBJ1-2, with 9 middle bases fitting TRBD1. This receptor has the CDR3 CASSGTGRLEGYTF. The nucleotides are TGTGCCAGTAGCGGGACAGGGAGGTTGGAGGGCTACACCTTC.